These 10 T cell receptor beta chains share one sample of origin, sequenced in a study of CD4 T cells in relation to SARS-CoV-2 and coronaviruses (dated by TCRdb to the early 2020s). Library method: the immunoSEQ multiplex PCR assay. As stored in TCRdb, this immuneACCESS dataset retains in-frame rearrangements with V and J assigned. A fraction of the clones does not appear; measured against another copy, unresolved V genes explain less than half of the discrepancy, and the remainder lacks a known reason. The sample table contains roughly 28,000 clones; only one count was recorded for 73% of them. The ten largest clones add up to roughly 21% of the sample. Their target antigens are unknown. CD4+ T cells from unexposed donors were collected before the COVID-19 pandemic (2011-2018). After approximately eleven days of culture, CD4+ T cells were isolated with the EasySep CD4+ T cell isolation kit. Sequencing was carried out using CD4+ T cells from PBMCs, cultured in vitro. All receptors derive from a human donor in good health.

The CDR3 DNA reads as TGTGCCAGCAGCGTTGGAGGGGACGCCTACGAGCAGTACTTC. This sequence encodes CASSVGGDAYEQYF. V gene TRBV9 combines with J gene TRBJ2-7; possible D gene TRBD2, 6 bases. Trimming removed 2 bases from V and 2 bases from J, with 11 bases in between. Per germline, CDR1 SGDLS and CDR2 YYNGEE. The CDR3 spans 14 residues. The entire variable domain, with the rest obtained from reference TRBV9 and TRBJ2-7, is as follows: DSGVTQTPKHLITATGQRVTLRCSPRSGDLSVYWYQQSLDQGLQFLIQYYNGEERAKGNILERFSAQQFPDLHSELNLSSLELGDSALYFCASSVGGDAYEQYFGPGTRLTVT.

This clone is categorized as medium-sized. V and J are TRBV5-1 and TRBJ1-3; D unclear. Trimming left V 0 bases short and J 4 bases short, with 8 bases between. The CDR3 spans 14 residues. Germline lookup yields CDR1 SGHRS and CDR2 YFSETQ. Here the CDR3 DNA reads TGCGCCAGCAGCTTGGAAGGGTTCGGAAACACCATATATTTT. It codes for CASSLEGFGNTIYF.

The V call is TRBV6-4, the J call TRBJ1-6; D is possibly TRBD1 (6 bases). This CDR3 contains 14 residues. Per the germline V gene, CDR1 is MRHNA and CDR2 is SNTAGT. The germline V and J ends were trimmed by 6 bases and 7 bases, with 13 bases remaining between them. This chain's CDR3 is CASRDSFMNSPLHF. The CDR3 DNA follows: TGTGCCAGCAGGGACAGCTTTATGAATTCACCCCTCCACTTT.

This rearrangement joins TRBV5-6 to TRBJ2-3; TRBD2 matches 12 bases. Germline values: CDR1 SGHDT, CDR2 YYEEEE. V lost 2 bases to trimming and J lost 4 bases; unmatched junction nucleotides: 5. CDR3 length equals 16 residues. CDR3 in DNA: TGTGCCAGCAGCTTACGGACTAGCGGGGTTGCAGATACGCAGTATTTT. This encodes CASSLRTSGVADTQYF.

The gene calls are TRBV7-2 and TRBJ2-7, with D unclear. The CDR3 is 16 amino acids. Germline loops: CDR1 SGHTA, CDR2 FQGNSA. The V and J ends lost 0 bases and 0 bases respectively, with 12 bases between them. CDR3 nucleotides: TGTGCCAGCAGCTTAGCGGTTGACACGGACTCCTACGAGCAGTACTTC. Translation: CASSLAVDTDSYEQYF.

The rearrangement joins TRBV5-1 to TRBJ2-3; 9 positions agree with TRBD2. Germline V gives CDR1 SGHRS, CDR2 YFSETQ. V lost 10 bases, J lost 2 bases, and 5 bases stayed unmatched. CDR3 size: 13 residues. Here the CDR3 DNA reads TGCGCCTCTTGGACTAGCGACACAGATACGCAGTATTTT. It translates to CASWTSDTDTQYF.

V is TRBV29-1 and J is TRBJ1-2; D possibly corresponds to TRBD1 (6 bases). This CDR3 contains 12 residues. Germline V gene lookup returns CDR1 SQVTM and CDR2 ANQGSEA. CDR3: CHAGAREYGYTF. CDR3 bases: TGCCACGCGGGGGCCCGCGAATATGGCTACACCTTC. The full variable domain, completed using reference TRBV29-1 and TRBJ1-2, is SAVISQKPSRDICQRGTSLTIQCQVDSQVTMMFWYRQQPGQSLTLIATANQGSEATYESGFVIDKFPISRPNLTFSTLTVSNMSPEDSSIYLCHAGAREYGYTFGSGTRLTVV.

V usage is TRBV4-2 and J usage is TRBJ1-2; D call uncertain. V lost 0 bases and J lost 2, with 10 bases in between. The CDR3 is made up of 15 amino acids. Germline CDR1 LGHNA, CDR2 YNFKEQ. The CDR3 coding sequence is TGTGCCAGCAGCCAAGAACTCCACGGCAACTATGGCTACACCTTC. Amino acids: CASSQELHGNYGYTF.

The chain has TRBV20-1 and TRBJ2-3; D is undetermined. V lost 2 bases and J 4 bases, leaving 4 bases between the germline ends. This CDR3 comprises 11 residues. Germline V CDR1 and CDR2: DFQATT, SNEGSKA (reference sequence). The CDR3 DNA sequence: TGCAGTGCTAGACCGGCAGATACGCAGTATTTT. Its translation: CSARPADTQYF.

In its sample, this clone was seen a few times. CDR3 sequence reads: CASSFSRQNTEAFF. The DNA for the CDR3 is TGTGCCAGCAGCTTTAGCAGGCAGAACACTGAAGCTTTCTTT. The rearrangement links TRBV7-2 to TRBJ1-1; D not certain. CDR3 length: 14 residues. Germline values: CDR1 SGHTA, CDR2 FQGNSA. With 3 bases removed from V and 1 base from J, the gap between germline ends came to 9 bases.